The source of this TCR beta chain is a study of persistence of HIV-infected CD4 T cells. Of note for this clone: Its antigen is not identified.

Cells were stimulated with overlapping HIV-1 Gag 15-mer peptides. CD4+ T cells upregulating both CD40 ligand and CD69 were sorted as responding cells. Adults with HIV-1 started suppressive ART while chronically infected. For approximately 17 hours, CD8-depleted PBMCs received anti-CD28/CD49d costimulation, a CD40-blocking antibody and enfuvirtide. General study findings and limits: Compared with CD3/CD28-stimulated cells, CMV- and Gag-responding cells showed lower TCRbeta richness. Degenerate expanded CDR3beta sequences were enriched among CMV- and Gag-responding cells.

The libraries were made with immunoSEQ version 4 in survey mode. The protocol was immunoSEQ multiplex PCR, while the TCRdb copy is restricted to in-frame clones and leaves out a portion. Counted here are under 20,000 clones, about 62% occurring once; the ten biggest clones make up approximately 2%. The CDR3 contains 12 residues. Trimming shortened V by 8 bases and J by 6 bases, and 13 bases separated the two germline ends. Germline V lookup: CDR1 LNHDA, CDR2 SQIVND (reference sequence). The gene calls are TRBV19 and TRBJ1-2, with D tentatively TRBD1 (5 bases). This sample comprised CD4+ T cells sorted from PBMCs after approximately 19-hour stimulation, obtained from a patient who received antiretroviral therapy. This receptor was identified in an adult woman with HIV who was CMV-seropositive. The CDR3 bases are TGTGCCAGTGCCTCCCGGGGGAATGGCTACACCTTC. Protein sequence: CASASRGNGYTF.